Listed below are T cell receptor beta chains from one sample, sequenced in a study of shared clonotypes between healthy human individuals. Profiling relied on immunoSEQ multiplex PCR, and the TCRdb table lists in-frame clones only, not all of them. The table lists millions of clones, over 90% of them singletons. The sequenced sample consisted of naive CD4+ T cells from PBMCs. The receptors originated from a man aged 18 to 30 in good health. Some clones in this sample may be carry-over from other donors' samples. Both conserved end residues are part of each CDR3. A D gene is named only where the DNA matches it firmly. Clone size is not always given. Where it is, it says once, few, many or a class for expanded clones.

>TRBJ2-1|.|TRBV10-3|TRBD1
CAIRGDRSYNEQFF
TGTGCCATCAGAGGGGACAGATCCTACAATGAGCAGTTCTTC
>TRBJ2-5|.|TRBV6-1|.
CASSEIDSQETQYF
TGTGCCAGCAGTGAAATCGACAGCCAAGAGACCCAGTACTTC
>TRBJ1-5|.|TRBV5-8|.
CASSLWAGGNSNQPQHF
TGTGCCAGCAGCTTGTGGGCGGGCGGTAACAGCAATCAGCCCCAGCATTTT
>TRBJ1-2|.|TRBV5-1|.
CASSLDGPPGGYGYTF
TGCGCCAGCAGCTTGGACGGACCTCCCGGGGGGTATGGCTACACCTTC
>TRBJ2-2|.|TRBV11-2|TRBD2
CASSLAGLATGELFF
TGTGCCAGCAGCCTGGCGGGACTAGCTACCGGGGAGCTGTTTTTT
>TRBJ2-5|.|TRBV5-4|.
CASSPRNSQETQYF
TGTGCCAGCAGCCCCCGGAACAGTCAAGAGACCCAGTACTTC
>TRBJ2-7|.|TRBV2|TRBD1
CASRNRDRSGDKYF
TGTGCCAGCAGGAACCGGGACAGGTCGGGGGATAAGTACTTC
>TRBJ1-2|once|TRBV2|.
CASTLRGYGYTF
TGTGCCAGCACTCTACGGGGGTATGGCTACACCTTC
>TRBJ2-1|.|TRBV7-2|TRBD2
CASSLGGQFAYNEQFF
TGTGCCAGCAGCTTGGGAGGGCAGTTTGCCTACAATGAGCAGTTCTTC
>TRBJ2-5|.|TRBV5-1|.
CASSGLTGVQETQYF
TGCGCCAGCAGCGGCCTGACAGGCGTCCAAGAGACCCAGTACTTC
>TRBJ2-7|.|TRBV5-4|.
CASSPEAIVKYEQYF
TGTGCCAGCAGCCCCGAAGCTATTGTTAAATACGAGCAGTACTTC